This T cell receptor (beta chain) was recovered during a study of blood T cell repertoires in COVID-19. Study at large: Material from acute and convalescent COVID-19 was sourced from the United States, Italy and Spain. Sample material is recorded as cDNA or gDNA derived from T cells, B-cell-depleted T cells, or PBMCs.

Authors' processing steps: Quantification of nucleated cells was approximated via reference gene primer amplification. Produced via immunoSEQ multiplex PCR; TCRdb's table is partial and in-frame only. The V and J calls and the clone size are those of that table, but D and trimming were determined from the DNA. The sample lists some 340,000 clones, 85% occurring once. This CDR3 contains 17 residues. Germline lookup yields CDR1 LGHNT and CDR2 FRNRAP. V was shortened by 1 base and J by 0 bases, with 15 bases between the two germline ends. This clonotype was obtained from a woman younger than 35 with acute or convalescent COVID-19. The chain uses TRBV12-5 and TRBJ1-1; a possible D gene is TRBD1 (5 bases). The source material was peripheral blood. The CDR3 DNA reads TGTGCTAGTGGTTTGGGGTATTGGGGCAGGGTGAACACTGAAGCTTTCTTT. Protein: CASGLGYWGRVNTEAFF.